Listed here are 15 T cell receptor beta chains from one sample, sequenced in a study of blood T cell repertoires in COVID-19. Some clones are missing from TCRdb's copy, which holds only in-frame ones; the method was immunoSEQ multiplex PCR. In the table there are 75,000 or so clones, 87% of which are singletons. The sequenced sample was peripheral blood. The receptors shown here come from a woman older than 75 with active or convalescent COVID-19.

This clone has just a few counts. This chain links TRBV19 with TRBJ1-5, with TRBD1 matching over 8 bases. The length of the CDR3 is 16 residues. V trimming: 1 base; J trimming: 7 bases; junction bases outside the gene matches: 9. Per the germline V gene, CDR1 is LNHDA and CDR2 is SQIVND (reference sequence). Here the CDR3 DNA reads TGTGCCAGTAGTATAGGGGCAGGGGGCCGTCGGCAGCCCCAGCATTTT. Translation: CASSIGAGGRRQPQHF.

This sequence joins TRBV19 and TRBJ1-5; TRBD1 matches 8 bases. CDR3 size: 16 residues. With V trimmed by 5 bases and J by 3 bases, 9 bases remained unmatched. Germline CDR1 reads LNHDA; CDR2 reads SQIVND (reference sequence). The CDR3 region has the DNA TGTGCCAGTAGTCCAGCGGGACAGGCCTCCAATCAGCCCCAGCATTTT. It encodes CASSPAGQASNQPQHF.

V gene TRBV3-1 (or the pseudogene TRBV3-2) combines with J gene TRBJ2-7, with D possibly matching TRBD1 (6 bases). The CDR3 contains 13 residues. Deletions cut 2 bases from V and 6 bases from J, with 11 bases between. Germline V gene data show CDR1 as LGHDT and CDR2 as YNNKEL (reference sequence). CDR3: CASSQWNRVEQYF. The CDR3 nucleotides read TGTGCCAGCAGCCAATGGAACAGGGTCGAGCAGTACTTC.

The chain couples TRBV28 to TRBJ2-3, with 10 bases aligning to TRBD2. This CDR3 has 21 amino acids. CDR1 is MDHEN, CDR2 SYDVKM, per germline. Trimming removed 7 bases from V and 1 base from J; junction bases left unmatched: 23. CDR3 region: CASTIRRGKASGRWGTDTQYF. The CDR3 region has the DNA TGTGCCAGCACCATAAGGCGGGGTAAGGCTAGCGGGAGATGGGGCACAGATACGCAGTATTTT. The full variable domain, in which reference TRBV28 and TRBJ2-3 provide the parts outside the CDR3, is DVKVTQSSRYLVKRTGEKVFLECVQDMDHENMFWYRQDPGLGLRLIYFSYDVKMKEKGDIPEGYSVSREKKERFSLILESASTNQTSMYLCASTIRRGKASGRWGTDTQYFGPGTRLTVL.

The CDR3: CASSQDDSILHF. The CDR3 DNA sequence: TGCGCCAGCAGCCAGGACGACAGCATCCTCCACTTT. The rearrangement links TRBV4-1 to TRBJ1-6; D is possibly TRBD1 (5 bases). The CDR3 runs 12 residues. Between the trimmed V and J ends, which lost 3 bases and 15 bases, there was a span of 12 bases. The germline gives CDR1 MGHRA, CDR2 YSYEKL.

The J gene is TRBJ2-2, the V gene TRBV11-2, with 7 bases lining up with TRBD1. Trimming removed 4 bases from V and 6 bases from J; junction bases left unmatched: 11. CDR3 size: 16 residues. Looked up from germline, CDR1 is SGHAT and CDR2 is FQNNGV. The CDR3 here is CASSSSRGRWAGELFF. The CDR3 DNA sequence: TGTGCCAGCAGCTCGAGTAGGGGGCGCTGGGCCGGGGAGCTGTTTTTT. Full variable domain (remainder filled in from reference TRBV11-2 and TRBJ2-2): EAGVAQSPRYKIIEKRQSVAFWCNPISGHATLYWYQQILGQGPKLLIQFQNNGVVDDSQLPKDRFSAERLKGVDSTLKIQPAKLEDSAVYLCASSSSRGRWAGELFFGEGSRLTVL.

About this clone itself: This sample includes further DNA sequences coding for the same CDR3. CDR3 sequence reads: CASSQDPGTEAFF. The CDR3 nucleotides are TGCGCCAGCAGCCAAGACCCGGGTACTGAAGCTTTCTTT. The gene calls are TRBV4-3 and TRBJ1-1; D is unresolved. The CDR3 is made up of 13 amino acids. Germline values: CDR1 LGHNA, CDR2 YSLEER. Trimming pared 0 bases from V and 5 bases from J, leaving 7 bases between.

The chain couples TRBV11-3 to TRBJ2-1; D is uncertain. There are 13 residues in the CDR3. V lost 1 base, J lost 7 bases, and 8 bases lay in between. Germline V gene lookup returns CDR1 SGHNT and CDR2 YENEEA. The CDR3, as DNA: TGTGCCAGCAGCTTAGGTCCCACTAATGAGCAGTTCTTC. Its translation is CASSLGPTNEQFF.

The genes are TRBV18 and TRBJ2-4; D gene uncertain. This CDR3 contains 16 residues. The germline gives CDR1 KGHSH, CDR2 LQKENI. The V gene lost 0 bases and the J gene lost 2 bases, with 11 bases spanning the gap. CDR3 sequence reads: CASSPPGAPTKNIQYF. In nucleotides, the CDR3 is TGTGCCAGCTCACCACCCGGTGCCCCCACCAAAAACATTCAGTACTTC.

This clone has a single count. The V call is TRBV27, the J call TRBJ1-1; 8 bases map to TRBD1. Looked up from germline, CDR1 is MNHEY and CDR2 is SMNVEV (reference sequence). The V gene end was trimmed by 6 bases and the J gene end by 1 base; junction bases not matched to a gene: 10. The CDR3 consists of 16 residues. The CDR3 nucleotides are TGTGCCAGCAGGGTTCAGGGGGCGTGGGAGAACACTGAAGCTTTCTTT. Translation gives CASRVQGAWENTEAFF.

This clone showed up just once. J is TRBJ2-7 and V is TRBV6-1; 11 nucleotides agree with TRBD1. Germline CDR1 is MNHNS and CDR2 is SASEGT. V was clipped by 4 bases and J by 2 bases; unmatched bases: 7. CDR3 length: 16 residues. The CDR3, as DNA: TGTGCCAGCAGTGGTTTAGGGACAGGGGGTACCTACGAGCAGTACTTC. As protein: CASSGLGTGGTYEQYF.

The chain combines TRBV6-5 with TRBJ2-1; 7 positions agree with TRBD1. Germline CDR1 is MNHEY and CDR2 is SVGAGI. The CDR3 is 15 residues long. J was trimmed by 1 base and V by 5 bases; bases with no gene match: 5. The CDR3 DNA reads as TGTGCCAGCAGTCCGGTGGGACAGTCCTACAATGAGCAGTTCTTC. This gives the protein CASSPVGQSYNEQFF.

V usage is TRBV11-3 and J usage is TRBJ2-3; the match to TRBD2 covers 8 bases. This CDR3 is 15 amino acids long. CDR1 is SGHNT and CDR2 is YENEEA in the germline V gene. V was pared by 5 bases and J by 1 base, with 5 bases of the junction left unmatched. The chain's CDR3 is CASSGSGMGTDTQYF. The CDR3 DNA sequence: TGTGCCAGCAGCGGTAGCGGGATGGGCACAGATACGCAGTATTTT.

V usage is TRBV7-2 and J usage is TRBJ2-1; TRBD2 aligns across 12 bases. Germline V CDR1 and CDR2: SGHTA, FQGNSA. With V trimmed by 5 bases and J by 15 bases, 11 bases remained unmatched. This CDR3 is built from 14 residues. The CDR3 nucleotides are TGTGCCAGCAGCCCTCGGACTAGCGGGGAGATCCGGTTCTTC. This sequence encodes CASSPRTSGEIRFF.

This clone was seen a handful of times. The V and J genes are TRBV10-2 and TRBJ1-2; tentatively, D is TRBD1 (6 bases). This CDR3 spans 13 amino acids. V was pared by 4 bases and J by 0 bases, with 6 bases between. Germline lookup yields CDR1 WSHSY and CDR2 SAAADI. CDR3 coding DNA: TGCGCCAGCAGTGGACAGGCTAACTATGGCTACACCTTC. It encodes CASSGQANYGYTF.